These T cell receptor beta chains were read from a single sample in a study of blood T cell repertoires in COVID-19. Sequencing was performed with immunoSEQ multiplex PCR; in TCRdb, only in-frame clones are kept and a portion is missing. Of approximately 300,000 clones in the sample, 75% to 90% were seen once. The sequencing input was PBMCs or T cells enriched from blood (not recorded which). The receptors shown here come from a man aged 55 to 70 who had recovered from COVID-19. The CDR3 runs from the conserved cysteine through the conserved F or W. A D gene is named only where the DNA matches it firmly. Clone size appears in some rows only: once, few, many, or a class for an expanded clone.

V	J	size	D	CDR3	DNA
TRBV2	TRBJ2-3	NA	NA	CASTRELTDTQYF	TGTGCCAGCACCCGGGAGTTGACAGATACGCAGTATTTT
TRBV19	TRBJ1-5	NA	NA	CASSISANQPQHF	TGTGCCAGTAGTATCTCCGCGAATCAGCCCCAGCATTTT
TRBV6-2/TRBV6-3	TRBJ2-1	NA	NA	CASSYSGLSYNEQFF	TGTGCCAGCAGTTATTCGGGTCTCTCCTACAATGAGCAGTTCTTC
TRBV28	TRBJ2-2	NA	NA	CATLTGYTGELFF	TGTGCCACCCTAACAGGTTACACCGGGGAGCTGTTTTTT
TRBV9	TRBJ2-2	NA	TRBD1	CASTRTGATGELFF	TGTGCCAGCACCCGGACAGGGGCGACCGGGGAGCTGTTTTTT
TRBV28	TRBJ1-5	NA	NA	CASSFAGQRSNQPQHF	TGTGCCAGCAGTTTTGCGGGGCAACGGAGCAATCAGCCCCAGCATTTT
TRBV15	TRBJ2-7	NA	TRBD2	CATSENPLAGVYEQYF	TGTGCCACCAGCGAAAACCCCTTAGCGGGAGTGTACGAGCAGTACTTC
TRBV7-9	TRBJ2-3	NA	TRBD2	CASSPGLAGDPSTDTQYF	TGTGCCAGCAGCCCAGGACTAGCGGGAGACCCTAGCACAGATACGCAGTATTTT
TRBV7-3	TRBJ2-1	NA	TRBD2	CASSLTPTSGSNYEQFF	TGTGCCAGCAGCTTAACACCCACTAGCGGGAGTAACTATGAGCAGTTCTTC
TRBV27	TRBJ2-2	NA	TRBD2	CASSRGAGANTGELFF	TGTGCCAGCAGCCGGGGCGCGGGAGCGAACACCGGGGAGCTGTTTTTT
TRBV7-3	TRBJ2-1	NA	TRBD2	CASSLEVAGAGEQFF	TGTGCCAGCAGCTTAGAGGTAGCGGGAGCTGGAGAGCAGTTCTTC
TRBV5-4	TRBJ2-5	NA	NA	CASSLGQGQETQYF	TGTGCCAGCAGCTTGGGGCAGGGCCAAGAGACCCAGTACTTC
TRBV19	TRBJ1-6	NA	TRBD1	CASSPIVSRTGLTPLHF	TGTGCCAGTAGTCCCATCGTCAGCCGGACAGGCTTGACGCCCCTCCACTTT
TRBV18	TRBJ1-5	once	TRBD1	CASSLTGRMGNQPQHF	TGTGCCAGCTCACTGACAGGGAGGATGGGCAATCAGCCCCAGCATTTT
TRBV28	TRBJ2-5	NA	NA	CASRSPGETQYF	TGTGCCAGCCGCAGCCCGGGAGAGACCCAGTACTTC
TRBV19	TRBJ1-6	NA	NA	CASSTISVKGWNSPLHF	TGTGCCAGTAGTACCATCTCGGTCAAGGGGTGGAATTCACCCCTCCACTTT
TRBV20-1	TRBJ1-3	NA	NA	CSASAASSGNTIYF	TGCAGTGCTAGTGCAGCTAGCTCTGGAAACACCATATATTTT
TRBV5-4	TRBJ2-7	NA	NA	CASSLAAGKDYEQYF	TGTGCCAGCAGCTTGGCGGCGGGAAAGGACTACGAGCAGTACTTC
TRBV5-4	TRBJ2-7	NA	TRBD2	CASSLWREVSEQYF	TGTGCCAGCAGCTTGTGGCGGGAGGTATCCGAGCAGTACTTC
TRBV12-3/TRBV12-4	TRBJ2-7	NA	NA	CASSTPGLWQYF	TGTGCCAGCAGTACACCAGGGTTGTGGCAGTACTTC
TRBV24-1	TRBJ2-4	NA	TRBD2	CATSDLSGTQYF	TGTGCCACCAGTGATTTGAGCGGGACTCAGTACTTC
TRBV10-3	TRBJ2-3	NA	NA	CAISESGLSTDTQYF	TGTGCCATCAGTGAGTCAGGACTGAGCACAGATACGCAGTATTTT
TRBV19	TRBJ1-1	NA	NA	CASSTTNRRNTEAFF	TGTGCCAGTAGTACTACGAACAGGAGGAACACTGAAGCTTTCTTT
TRBV15	TRBJ2-7	NA	NA	CATSRDRASYEQYF	TGTGCCACCAGCAGAGACAGGGCATCCTACGAGCAGTACTTC
TRBV3-1/TRBV3-2	TRBJ1-1	NA	TRBD1	CASSQAYRGEAFF	TGTGCCAGCAGCCAAGCGTACAGGGGAGAAGCTTTCTTT
TRBV2	TRBJ2-7	few	NA	CASSEEGSGVQYF	TGTGCCAGCAGTGAAGAGGGGTCAGGGGTGCAGTACTTC
TRBV6-4	TRBJ2-1	NA	NA	CASSSLPGGEQFF	TGTGCCAGCAGTTCCTTGCCAGGAGGTGAGCAGTTCTTC
TRBV5-1	TRBJ1-1	NA	NA	CASSEPLGARNTEAFF	TGCGCCAGCAGCGAGCCTTTGGGGGCAAGGAACACTGAAGCTTTCTTT
TRBV5-1	TRBJ1-6	NA	TRBD1	CASSTQGQGTNSPLHF	TGCGCCAGCAGCACCCAGGGACAGGGTACCAATTCACCCCTCCACTTT
TRBV6-5	TRBJ1-4	NA	TRBD1	CASRGDRGSNEKLFF	TGTGCCAGCAGAGGGGACAGGGGCTCTAATGAAAAACTGTTTTTT
TRBV29-1	TRBJ2-5	NA	TRBD1	CSVRTGRETQYF	TGCAGCGTCCGGACAGGGAGAGAGACCCAGTACTTC
TRBV7-9	TRBJ1-3	few	NA	CASSFPGASGNTIYF	TGTGCCAGCAGCTTTCCAGGGGCTTCTGGAAACACCATATATTTT
TRBV9	TRBJ2-1	NA	NA	CASSVGAGNEQFF	TGTGCCAGCAGCGTAGGTGCAGGGAATGAGCAGTTCTTC
TRBV5-1	TRBJ1-1	few	TRBD1	CASSTHPRGDREAFF	TGCGCCAGCAGCACCCACCCTCGGGGGGACAGGGAAGCTTTCTTT
TRBV27	TRBJ2-3	NA	TRBD2	CASSLSLGLAGSDTQYF	TGTGCCAGCAGTTTATCCTTGGGACTAGCGGGTTCCGATACGCAGTATTTT
TRBV28	TRBJ2-7	NA	TRBD2	CASRTSGLYEQYF	TGTGCCAGCAGGACTAGCGGTCTCTACGAGCAGTACTTC
TRBV11-2	TRBJ2-1	NA	TRBD2	CASSQGLAGAIYNEQFF	TGTGCCAGCAGCCAAGGACTAGCGGGAGCTATCTACAATGAGCAGTTCTTC
TRBV5-1	TRBJ2-1	NA	NA	CASQVSGSAPYNEQFF	TGCGCCAGCCAAGTATCGGGTTCGGCCCCTTACAATGAGCAGTTCTTC
TRBV28	TRBJ1-2	NA	TRBD1	CASIPPQGAGGYTF	TGTGCCAGCATCCCACCCCAGGGGGCGGGCGGCTACACCTTC
TRBV2	TRBJ2-5	once	NA	CASSEEGTRWETQYF	TGTGCCAGCAGTGAAGAAGGAACCAGGTGGGAGACCCAGTACTTC
TRBV27	TRBJ2-2	NA	NA	CASSLNGDTGELFF	TGTGCCAGCAGTTTAAACGGAGACACCGGGGAGCTGTTTTTT
TRBV7-2	TRBJ2-3	NA	NA	CASSLAALGEVDTQYF	TGTGCCAGCAGCTTAGCGGCCCTAGGGGAGGTGGATACGCAGTATTTT
TRBV27	TRBJ2-3	few	NA	CASGLRDHSLGPQYF	TGTGCCAGCGGGTTGAGGGATCATTCCTTGGGTCCGCAGTATTTT
TRBV7-2	TRBJ1-4	NA	NA	CASRGGPTNEKLFF	TGTGCCAGCCGAGGGGGTCCGACTAATGAAAAACTGTTTTTT
TRBV27	TRBJ1-6	NA	TRBD1	CASSSRQGATSPLHF	TGTGCCAGCAGTTCAAGACAGGGGGCTACTTCACCCCTCCACTTT
TRBV18	TRBJ2-1	NA	TRBD2	CASSSVAGEGNEQFF	TGTGCCAGCTCGTCGGTAGCGGGAGAGGGCAATGAGCAGTTCTTC
TRBV3-1/TRBV3-2	TRBJ2-3	NA	NA	CASSQSRTHTDTQYF	TGTGCCAGCAGCCAGTCGCGAACCCACACAGATACGCAGTATTTT
TRBV28	TRBJ2-5	NA	NA	CASSLPPGRGETQYF	TGTGCCAGCAGCCTCCCCCCGGGTAGGGGGGAGACCCAGTACTTC
TRBV11-2	TRBJ2-2	NA	NA	CASSLSVNTGELFF	TGTGCCAGCAGCTTATCGGTGAACACCGGGGAGCTGTTTTTT
TRBV6-1	TRBJ1-4	few	NA	CASSEWGESEKLFF	TGTGCCAGCAGTGAATGGGGGGAGAGTGAAAAACTGTTTTTT
TRBV7-9	TRBJ2-5	NA	TRBD2	CASSTTGLAGVETQYF	TGTGCCAGCAGCACGACGGGACTAGCGGGAGTTGAGACCCAGTACTTC
TRBV11-2	TRBJ2-2	NA	TRBD2	CASTLTSGSASRELFF	TGTGCCAGCACCCTCACTAGCGGGAGTGCGTCACGGGAGCTGTTTTTT
TRBV18	TRBJ1-2	NA	TRBD1	CASSPQRGQILFSGYTF	TGTGCCAGCTCACCACAAAGGGGGCAGATATTATTCTCTGGCTACACCTTC
TRBV7-9	TRBJ2-2	NA	TRBD2	CASPGTSFSTGELFF	TGTGCCAGCCCCGGGACTAGTTTTAGCACCGGGGAGCTGTTTTTT
TRBV5-1	TRBJ1-3	once	NA	CASSPGGQDTSSGNTIYF	TGCGCCAGCAGCCCGGGGGGCCAGGACACGAGCTCTGGAAACACCATATATTTT
TRBV5-1	TRBJ2-3	NA	TRBD2	CASSLVSSGRDTQYF	TGCGCCAGCAGCTTGGTTAGTAGCGGGAGAGATACGCAGTATTTT
TRBV10-3	TRBJ2-1	NA	TRBD2	CATGTSGISYNEQFF	TGTGCAACCGGGACTAGCGGGATCTCCTACAATGAGCAGTTCTTC
TRBV21-1	TRBJ2-5	NA	NA	CASSNPSGRPPKETQYF	TGTGCCAGCAGCAACCCTAGCGGGAGACCCCCTAAAGAGACCCAGTACTTC
TRBV15	TRBJ2-7	NA	TRBD1	CATSRGTGVYEQYF	TGTGCCACCAGCAGAGGGACAGGGGTCTACGAGCAGTACTTC
TRBV4-1	TRBJ2-7	NA	TRBD2	CASSQAAAFSGTKLLF	TGCGCCAGCAGCCAAGCCGCCGCTTTTAGCGGGACAAAATTACTTTTC